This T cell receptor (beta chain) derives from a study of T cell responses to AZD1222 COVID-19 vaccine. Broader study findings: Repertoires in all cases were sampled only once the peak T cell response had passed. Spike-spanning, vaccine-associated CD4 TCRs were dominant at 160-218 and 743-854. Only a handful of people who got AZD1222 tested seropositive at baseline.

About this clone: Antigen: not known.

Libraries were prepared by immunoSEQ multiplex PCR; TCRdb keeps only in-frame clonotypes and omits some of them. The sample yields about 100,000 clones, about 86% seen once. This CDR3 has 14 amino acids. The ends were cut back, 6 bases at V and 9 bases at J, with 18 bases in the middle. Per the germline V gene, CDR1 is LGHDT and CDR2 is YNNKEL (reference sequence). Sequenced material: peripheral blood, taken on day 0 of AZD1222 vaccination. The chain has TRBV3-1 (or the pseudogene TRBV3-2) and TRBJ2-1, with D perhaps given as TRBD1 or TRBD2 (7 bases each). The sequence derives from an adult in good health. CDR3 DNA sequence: TGTGCCAGCAGACATAGGGGGCCGGGAGGTGAGCAGTTCTTC. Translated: CASRHRGPGGEQFF.